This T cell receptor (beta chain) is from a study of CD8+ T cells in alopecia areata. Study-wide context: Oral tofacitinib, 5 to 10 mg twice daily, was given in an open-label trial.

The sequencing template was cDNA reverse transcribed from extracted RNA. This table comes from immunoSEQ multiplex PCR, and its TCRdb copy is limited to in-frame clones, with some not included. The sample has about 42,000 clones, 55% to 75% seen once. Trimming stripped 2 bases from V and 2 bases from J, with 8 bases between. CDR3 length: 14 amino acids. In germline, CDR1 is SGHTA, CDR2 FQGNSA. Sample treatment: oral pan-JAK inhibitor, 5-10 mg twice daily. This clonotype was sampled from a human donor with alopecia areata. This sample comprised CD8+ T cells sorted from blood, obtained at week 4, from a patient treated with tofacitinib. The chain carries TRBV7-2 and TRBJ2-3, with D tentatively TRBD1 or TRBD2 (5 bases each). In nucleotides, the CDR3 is TGTGCCAGCAGCTTACGAGGGACCACAGATACGCAGTATTTT. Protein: CASSLRGTTDTQYF.